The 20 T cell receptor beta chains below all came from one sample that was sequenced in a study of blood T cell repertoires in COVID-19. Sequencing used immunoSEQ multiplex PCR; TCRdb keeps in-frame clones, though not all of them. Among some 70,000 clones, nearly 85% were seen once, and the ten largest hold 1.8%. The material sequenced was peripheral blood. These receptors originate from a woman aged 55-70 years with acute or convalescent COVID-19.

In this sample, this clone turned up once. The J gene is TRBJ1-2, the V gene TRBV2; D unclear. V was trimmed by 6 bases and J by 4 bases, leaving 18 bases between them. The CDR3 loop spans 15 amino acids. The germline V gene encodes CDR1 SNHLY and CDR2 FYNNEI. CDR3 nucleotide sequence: TGTGCCAGCAGAGCGAACCCCGCCGGTCGCTATGGCTACACCTTC. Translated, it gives CASRANPAGRYGYTF.

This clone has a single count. As DNA, the CDR3 is TGTGCCAGCAGCTTGGCCCACCCTTGGGCATTGAACACTGAAGCTTTCTTT. Translation: CASSLAHPWALNTEAFF. This rearrangement joins TRBV5-4 to TRBJ1-1; D is unresolved. The CDR3 is 17 amino acids. V lost 0 bases and J 0 bases, leaving 15 bases between the germline ends. Germline lookup yields CDR1 SGHNT and CDR2 YYREEE (reference sequence).

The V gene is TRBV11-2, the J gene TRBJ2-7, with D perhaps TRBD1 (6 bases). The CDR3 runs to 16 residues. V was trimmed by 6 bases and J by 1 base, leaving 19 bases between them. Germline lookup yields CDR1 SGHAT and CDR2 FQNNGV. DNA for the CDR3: TGTGCCAGCAGACGTATTTCATTAGGACAGTCCTACGAGCAGTACTTC. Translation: CASRRISLGQSYEQYF. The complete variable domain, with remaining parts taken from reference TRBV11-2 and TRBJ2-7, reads EAGVAQSPRYKIIEKRQSVAFWCNPISGHATLYWYQQILGQGPKLLIQFQNNGVVDDSQLPKDRFSAERLKGVDSTLKIQPAKLEDSAVYLCASRRISLGQSYEQYFGPGTRLTVT.

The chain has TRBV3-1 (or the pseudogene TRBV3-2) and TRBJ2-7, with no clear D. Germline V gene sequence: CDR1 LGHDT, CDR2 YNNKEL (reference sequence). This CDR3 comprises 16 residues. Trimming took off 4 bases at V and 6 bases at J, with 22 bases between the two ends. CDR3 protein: CASSPTYGPFLAEQYF. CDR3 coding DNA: TGTGCCAGCAGCCCCACATATGGGCCGTTTTTGGCCGAGCAGTACTTC.

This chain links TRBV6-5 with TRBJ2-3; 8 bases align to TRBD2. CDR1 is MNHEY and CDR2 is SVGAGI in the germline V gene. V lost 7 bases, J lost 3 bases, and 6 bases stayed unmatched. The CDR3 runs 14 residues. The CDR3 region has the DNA TGTGCCAGCACCCGGGGGGGGCCTACAGATACGCAGTATTTT. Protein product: CASTRGGPTDTQYF.

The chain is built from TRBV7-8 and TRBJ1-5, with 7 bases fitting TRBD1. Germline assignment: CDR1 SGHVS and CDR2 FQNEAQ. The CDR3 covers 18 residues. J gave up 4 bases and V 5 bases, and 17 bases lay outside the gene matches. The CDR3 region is CASSRFRGPRDGNQPQHF. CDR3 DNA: TGTGCCAGCAGCCGATTTAGGGGGCCCCGGGACGGGAATCAGCCCCAGCATTTT.

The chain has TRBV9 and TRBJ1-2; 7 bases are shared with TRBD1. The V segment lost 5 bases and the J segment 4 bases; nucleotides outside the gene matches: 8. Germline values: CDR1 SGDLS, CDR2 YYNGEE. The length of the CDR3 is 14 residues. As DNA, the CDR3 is TGTGCCAGCAGGCATTTAGGGACAGTCTATGGCTACACCTTC. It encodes CASRHLGTVYGYTF.

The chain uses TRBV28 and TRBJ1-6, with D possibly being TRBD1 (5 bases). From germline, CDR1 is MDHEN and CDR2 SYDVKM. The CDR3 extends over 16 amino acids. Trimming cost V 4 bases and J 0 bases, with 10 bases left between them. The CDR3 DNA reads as TGTGCCAGCAGTTCCCAGGGCTTCTCCTATAATTCACCCCTCCACTTT. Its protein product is CASSSQGFSYNSPLHF.

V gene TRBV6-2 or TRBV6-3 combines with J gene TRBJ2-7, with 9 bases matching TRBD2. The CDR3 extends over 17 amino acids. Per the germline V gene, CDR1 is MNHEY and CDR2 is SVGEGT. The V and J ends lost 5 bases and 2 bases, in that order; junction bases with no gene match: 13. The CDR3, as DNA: TGTGCCAGCAGTCCGATTGCGACTAGCGGTTTAACCTACGAGCAGTACTTC. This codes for CASSPIATSGLTYEQYF.

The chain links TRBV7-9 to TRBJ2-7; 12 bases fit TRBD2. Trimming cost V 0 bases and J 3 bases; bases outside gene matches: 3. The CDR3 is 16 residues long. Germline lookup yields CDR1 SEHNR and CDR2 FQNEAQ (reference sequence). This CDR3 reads CASSLALAGGYYEQYF. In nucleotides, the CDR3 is TGTGCCAGCAGCTTAGCACTAGCGGGAGGATACTACGAGCAGTACTTC.

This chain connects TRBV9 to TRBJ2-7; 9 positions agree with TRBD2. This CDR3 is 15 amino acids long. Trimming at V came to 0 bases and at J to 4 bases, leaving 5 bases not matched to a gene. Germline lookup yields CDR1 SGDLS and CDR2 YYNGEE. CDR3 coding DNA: TGTGCCAGCAGCGTAGATGGAGCGGGGGGATACGAGCAGTACTTC. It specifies CASSVDGAGGYEQYF.

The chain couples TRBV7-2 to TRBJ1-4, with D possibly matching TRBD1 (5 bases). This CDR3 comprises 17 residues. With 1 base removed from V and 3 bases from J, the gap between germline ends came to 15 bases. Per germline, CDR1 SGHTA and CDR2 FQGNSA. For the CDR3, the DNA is TGTGCCAGCAGCTTAGAGAGGGCGGGGGGGTCTAATGAAAAACTGTTTTTT. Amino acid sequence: CASSLERAGGSNEKLFF.

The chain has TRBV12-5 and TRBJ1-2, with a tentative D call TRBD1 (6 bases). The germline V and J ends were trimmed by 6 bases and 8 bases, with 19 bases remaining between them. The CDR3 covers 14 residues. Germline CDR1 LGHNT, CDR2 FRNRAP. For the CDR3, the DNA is TGTGCTAGTGGCCAGGACAGTCGGCATACGGGCTACACCTTC. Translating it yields CASGQDSRHTGYTF.

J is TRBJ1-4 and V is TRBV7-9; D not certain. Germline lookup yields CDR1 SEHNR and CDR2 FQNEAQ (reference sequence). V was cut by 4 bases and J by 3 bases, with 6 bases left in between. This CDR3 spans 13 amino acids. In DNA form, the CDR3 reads TGTGCCAGCAGCTGGAGCCCTAATGAAAAACTGTTTTTT. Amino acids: CASSWSPNEKLFF. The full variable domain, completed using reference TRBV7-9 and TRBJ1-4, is DTGVSQNPRHKITKRGQNVTFRCDPISEHNRLYWYRQTLGQGPEFLTYFQNEAQLEKSRLLSDRFSAERPKGSFSTLEIQRTEQGDSAMYLCASSWSPNEKLFFGSGTQLSVL.

The CDR3 coding sequence is TGTGCCAGCAGCCTACGGGGGTTATTAGGAAACACCATATATTTT. It encodes CASSLRGLLGNTIYF. The chain recombines TRBV7-9 with TRBJ1-3; TRBD1 is a possible D gene (5 bases). The CDR3 has 15 amino acids. The germline CDR1 and CDR2 sequences are SEHNR and FQNEAQ (reference sequence). V lost 5 bases and J lost 4, with 15 bases in between.

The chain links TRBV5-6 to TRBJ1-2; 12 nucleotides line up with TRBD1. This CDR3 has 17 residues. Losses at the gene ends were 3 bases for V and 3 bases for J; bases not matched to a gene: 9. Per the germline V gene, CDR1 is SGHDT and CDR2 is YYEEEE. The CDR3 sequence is CASSSAGQGAIDYGYTF. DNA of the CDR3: TGTGCCAGCAGCTCGGCGGGACAGGGGGCGATAGACTATGGCTACACCTTC.

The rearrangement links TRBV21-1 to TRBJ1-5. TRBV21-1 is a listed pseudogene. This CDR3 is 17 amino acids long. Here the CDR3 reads CASSKAAAVDSNQPQHF. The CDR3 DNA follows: TGTGCCAGCAGCAAAGCGGCGGCAGTTGATAGCAATCAGCCCCAGCATTTT.

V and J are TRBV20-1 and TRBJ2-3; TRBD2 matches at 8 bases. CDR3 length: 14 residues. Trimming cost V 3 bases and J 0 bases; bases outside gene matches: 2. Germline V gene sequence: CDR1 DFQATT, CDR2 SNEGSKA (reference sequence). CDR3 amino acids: CSASLAGSTDTQYF. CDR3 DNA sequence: TGCAGTGCTAGTTTAGCGGGAAGCACAGATACGCAGTATTTT.

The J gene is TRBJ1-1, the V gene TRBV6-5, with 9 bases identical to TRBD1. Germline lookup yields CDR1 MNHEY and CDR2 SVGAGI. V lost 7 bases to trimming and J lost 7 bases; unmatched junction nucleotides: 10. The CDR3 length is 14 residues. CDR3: CASTRPGQGFEAFF. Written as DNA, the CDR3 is TGTGCCAGCACCAGACCGGGACAGGGCTTTGAAGCTTTCTTT.

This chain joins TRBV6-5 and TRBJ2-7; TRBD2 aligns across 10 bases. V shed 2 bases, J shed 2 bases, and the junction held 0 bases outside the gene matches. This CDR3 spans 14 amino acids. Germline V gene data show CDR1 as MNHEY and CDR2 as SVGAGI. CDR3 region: CASSYTSGAYEQYF. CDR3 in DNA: TGTGCCAGCAGTTACACTAGCGGGGCCTACGAGCAGTACTTC.